These T cell receptor beta chains were read from a single sample in a study of blood T cell repertoires in COVID-19. This table comes from immunoSEQ multiplex PCR, and its TCRdb copy is limited to in-frame clones, with some not included. Altogether 250,000 or so clones are present, around four fifths being singletons, with the ten largest covering 4% to 5%. Sequencing used peripheral blood. Source of these receptors: a man aged 55 to 69 with acute or convalescent COVID-19. The CDR3 runs from the conserved cysteine through the conserved F or W. The order of the fields is J gene, V gene, D gene, clone size, CDR3 protein, CDR3 DNA. The D gene is left open where the match is weak. Some rows have no size entry. The others give once, few or many, or a class for an expanded clone.

TRBJ1-2,TRBV6-1,.,once,CASSEAVQGNGYTF,TGTGCCAGCAGTGAAGCGGTGCAGGGGAATGGCTACACCTTC
TRBJ2-1,TRBV30,TRBD1,.,CAWSVPGTGAFGEQFF,TGTGCCTGGAGTGTACCAGGGACAGGGGCCTTTGGAGAGCAGTTCTTC
TRBJ1-4,TRBV9,.,.,CASSPSGRGVIGELFF,TGTGCCAGCAGCCCCTCCGGCAGGGGAGTGATTGGAGAACTGTTTTTT
TRBJ2-7,TRBV4-1,TRBD2,.,CASSLRGGDPYEQYF,TGCGCCAGCAGCCTGCGGGGGGGGGACCCCTACGAGCAGTACTTC
TRBJ1-1,TRBV3-1/TRBV3-2,.,.,CASSQGGGVRTNTEAFF,TGTGCCAGCAGCCAAGGAGGAGGGGTGAGGACGAACACTGAAGCTTTCTTT
TRBJ1-5,TRBV27,.,.,CASSLTTSGSNQPQHF,TGTGCCAGCAGTTTAACCACTTCAGGTAGCAATCAGCCCCAGCATTTT
TRBJ2-2,TRBV14,.,few,CASSQVSFTGELFF,TGTGCCAGCAGCCAAGTTTCGTTCACCGGGGAGCTGTTTTTT
TRBJ2-3,TRBV29-1,.,.,CSVGARPPTLTQYF,TGCAGCGTTGGGGCCCGTCCTCCCACCTTAACGCAGTATTTT
TRBJ2-7,TRBV3-1/TRBV3-2,.,.,CASSQDLPAGRVEQYF,TGTGCCAGCAGCCAAGATCTGCCAGCGGGTCGTGTCGAGCAGTACTTC
TRBJ2-6,TRBV19,.,.,CASNNRESGANVLTF,TGTGCCAGTAATAACAGGGAGTCTGGGGCCAACGTCCTGACTTTC
TRBJ1-4,TRBV2,.,.,CASRRQSTNEKLFF,TGTGCCAGCAGAAGACAGTCAACTAATGAAAAACTGTTTTTT
TRBJ2-4,TRBV7-9,TRBD1,.,CASSPYRGGGNIQYF,TGTGCCAGCAGCCCGTACAGGGGTGGGGGAAACATTCAGTACTTC
TRBJ2-5,TRBV2,.,.,CASSEGGDRAQYF,TGTGCCAGCAGTGAAGGCGGGGATAGGGCCCAGTACTTC
TRBJ2-7,TRBV27,TRBD2,.,CASRERGTSGTYEQYF,TGTGCCAGCAGGGAAAGGGGGACTAGCGGGACATACGAGCAGTACTTC
TRBJ2-2,TRBV19,.,.,CASSIGYRGVSNTGELFF,TGTGCCAGTAGTATAGGGTACCGCGGAGTATCGAACACCGGGGAGCTGTTTTTT
TRBJ2-1,TRBV27,TRBD2,few,CASSLEVAGLENEQFF,TGTGCCAGCAGTTTGGAGGTAGCGGGACTGGAGAACGAGCAGTTCTTC
TRBJ2-1,TRBV7-3,TRBD2,.,CASSTRLALYNEQFF,TGTGCCAGCAGCACCCGACTAGCTTTGTACAATGAGCAGTTCTTC
TRBJ2-2,TRBV27,TRBD2,once,CASRTSGGPGELFF,TGTGCCAGCAGGACTAGCGGGGGACCAGGGGAGCTGTTTTTT
TRBJ2-4,TRBV19,TRBD2,once,CASSIGGDVNIQYF,TGTGCCAGTAGTATTGGGGGGGATGTAAACATTCAGTACTTC
TRBJ1-5,TRBV10-3,TRBD1,once,CAIRTGLNQPQHF,TGTGCCATCAGGACAGGGTTGAATCAGCCCCAGCATTTT
TRBJ2-7,TRBV11-2,.,few,CASSPLSSGQYF,TGTGCCAGCAGCCCTCTATCTTCGGGGCAGTACTTC
TRBJ2-5,TRBV10-3,TRBD1,once,CAISVGRDRADQETQYF,TGTGCCATCAGTGTAGGTCGGGACAGGGCTGATCAAGAGACCCAGTACTTC
TRBJ2-3,TRBV5-1,TRBD2,.,CASSLEISGGADTQYF,TGCGCCAGCAGCTTGGAAATTAGCGGGGGGGCAGATACGCAGTATTTT
TRBJ1-4,TRBV2,.,.,CASSEQDATNEKLFF,TGTGCCAGCAGTGAACAGGATGCAACTAATGAAAAACTGTTTTTT
TRBJ2-1,TRBV28,.,few,CASSLYTAGSYNEQFF,TGTGCCAGCAGTTTATACACAGCCGGTTCCTACAATGAGCAGTTCTTC